This passage covers 25 T cell receptor beta chains from one sample sequenced in a study of response to subunit inactivated influenza vaccine. TCRdb reanalysed the RT-PCR reads using MiXCR and keeps one entry per CDR3 protein. This repertoire shows fewer than 650,000 distinct CDR3 sequences, 10% to 15% found once; its top ten account for roughly 14%. The material sequenced was PBMCs from blood, taken more than 35 days after vaccination. Receptor source: a man between 45 and 60 years old who received an inactivated influenza vaccine.

This clonotype was counted between two and nine times. The rearrangement joins TRBV5-1 to TRBJ1-1, with D possibly TRBD1 on 5 matching bases. The V end lost 4 bases, the J end lost 4 bases, and 23 bases lay between the germline ends. Germline lookup yields CDR1 SGHRS and CDR2 YFSETQ. This CDR3 is built from 17 residues. The CDR3 loop reads CASSLLSRSGTGTEAFF. In nucleotides, the CDR3 is TGCGCCAGCAGCCTCTTAAGCCGATCAGGGACGGGCACTGAAGCTTTCTTT.

The rearrangement links TRBV29-1 to TRBJ2-2; D remains ambiguous. Germline V gene lookup returns CDR1 SQVTM and CDR2 ANQGSEA. Trimming took 7 bases from V and 2 from J, leaving 17 bases between them. This CDR3 contains 15 residues. The CDR3 DNA reads as TGCAGCGCCCTACCTTTCGGAAGAAACACCGGGGAGCTGTTTTTT. Residues: CSALPFGRNTGELFF.

The V gene is TRBV12-3 or TRBV12-4, the J gene TRBJ2-7, with D tentatively TRBD2 (6 bases). The CDR3 has 14 residues. Between the trimmed V and J ends, which lost 3 bases and 5 bases, there was a span of 14 bases. The CDR3 loop reads CASSFDGSGHEQYF. DNA of the CDR3: TGTGCCAGCAGTTTTGACGGGAGCGGCCACGAGCAGTACTTC.

This clonotype was detected ten times or more. The junction shows a germline mismatch at one end, possibly a read error. This chain links TRBV5-1 with TRBJ2-5; D is perhaps TRBD1 (5 bases). The CDR3 is made up of 13 amino acids. The germline V gene has CDR1 SGHRS and CDR2 YFSETQ. The CDR3 DNA reads as TGTGCCAGCAGTTTTTCAGGGCGTGAGACCCAGTACTTC. Amino acid sequence: CASSFSGRETQYF.

In its sample, this clonotype was seen a few times. The chain has TRBV20-1 and TRBJ2-5; tentatively, D is TRBD1 (5 bases). CDR1 is DFQATT, CDR2 SNEGSKA, per germline (reference sequence). V lost 0 bases, J lost 4 bases, and 12 bases lay in between. This CDR3 has 14 residues. CDR3 sequence reads: CSARDRQLLETQYF. The CDR3 bases are TGCAGTGCTAGAGATCGACAGTTATTAGAGACCCAGTACTTC.

The rearrangement joins TRBV7-2 to TRBJ2-5; D possibly matches TRBD1 or TRBD2 (5 bases each). The germline CDR1 and CDR2 sequences are SGHTA and FQGNSA. The V gene lost 0 bases and the J gene lost 4 bases, with 12 bases spanning the gap. CDR3 length: 15 amino acids. The CDR3 DNA sequence: TGTGCCAGCAGCTTAGCGGGGGTAGGCCCAGAGACCCAGTACTTC. It encodes CASSLAGVGPETQYF.

This clonotype showed up just a few times. V is TRBV3-1 and J is TRBJ2-7; D call uncertain. The germline gives CDR1 LGHDT, CDR2 YNNKEL (reference sequence). V lost 1 base to trimming and J lost 2 bases, with 15 bases between them. This CDR3 is built from 16 residues. The CDR3 nucleotides read TGTGCCAGCAGCCAAGGGTTTAATGCAGGAACCTACGAGCAGTACTTC. The encoded protein is CASSQGFNAGTYEQYF.

This clonotype was recorded a few times. The junction shows a germline mismatch at one end, possibly a read error. This chain links TRBV7-9 with TRBJ2-7; a weak D match, TRBD2 (6 bases). Per germline, CDR1 SEHNR and CDR2 FQNEAQ (reference sequence). This CDR3 has 13 amino acids. Here the CDR3 reads CASSHGDSSSFHF. The CDR3, as DNA: TGTGCCAGCAGCCATGGGGACTCTAGCAGTTTCCATTTC.

The rearrangement links TRBV7-2 to TRBJ2-7; 7 bases are a match to TRBD2. Trimming took 1 base from V and 3 from J; bases not matched to a gene: 9. In germline, CDR1 is SGHTA, CDR2 FQGNSA. The CDR3 contains 16 residues. CDR3 region: CASSLGILASGYEQYF. In nucleotides, the CDR3 is TGTGCCAGCAGCTTAGGCATACTAGCGAGTGGCTACGAGCAGTACTTC. Full variable domain (remainder filled in from reference TRBV7-2 and TRBJ2-7): GAGVSQSPSNKVTEKGKDVELRCDPISGHTALYWYRQSLGQGLEFLIYFQGNSAPDKSGLPSDRFSAERTGGSVSTLTIQRTQQEDSAVYLCASSLGILASGYEQYFGPGTRLTVT.

This clonotype was recorded at least ten times. This rearrangement joins TRBV29-1 to TRBJ1-3; perhaps TRBD1 as D (6 bases). Between the trimmed V and J ends, which lost 4 bases and 7 bases, there was a span of 11 bases. The CDR3 has 12 amino acids. Per the germline V gene, CDR1 is SQVTM and CDR2 is ANQGSEA. The DNA for the CDR3 is TGCAGCGTTGCTCTCCAGGGGAACACCATATATTTT. This gives the protein CSVALQGNTIYF.

There are many counts of this clonotype. The V and J genes are TRBV5-1 and TRBJ1-2; the match to TRBD1 covers 7 bases. V dropped 6 bases and J dropped 0; count of bases not matched to a gene: 8. Germline CDR1 SGHRS, CDR2 YFSETQ. The CDR3 is 15 amino acids. CDR3 residues: CASTLTGDSNYGYTF. CDR3 coding DNA: TGCGCCAGCACCCTTACAGGGGACTCTAACTATGGCTACACCTTC.

This clonotype was recorded a few times. The J gene is TRBJ2-1, the V gene TRBV29-1; 10 bases line up with TRBD2. CDR1 and CDR2 (germline): SQVTM, ANQGSEA. The CDR3 loop spans 15 amino acids. V dropped 5 bases and J dropped 7; count of bases not matched to a gene: 11. The CDR3 DNA reads as TGCAGCGTTCCCGAGCGGGAGGGCCCTCTAAATGAGCAGTTCTTC. It translates to CSVPEREGPLNEQFF.

V is TRBV25-1 and J is TRBJ2-1; 8 nucleotides align to TRBD1. There are 16 residues in the CDR3. The junction had 8 bases not matched to a gene; V was cut back by 3 bases and J by 4 bases. Per the germline V gene, CDR1 is MGHDK and CDR2 is SYGVNS. The CDR3 DNA sequence: TGTGCCAGCAGTGATAAGACAGGGGCTAATTACAATGAGCAGTTCTTC. It yields the protein CASSDKTGANYNEQFF.

V gene TRBV29-1 combines with J gene TRBJ2-3; D might be TRBD2 (5 bases). CDR3 length: 14 amino acids. Germline lookup yields CDR1 SQVTM and CDR2 ANQGSEA. Trimming pared 7 bases from V and 1 base from J, leaving 15 bases between. CDR3 bases: TGCAGCGCCGCCATTGCGGGCCGCACAGATACGCAGTATTTT. Protein sequence: CSAAIAGRTDTQYF.

The table lists this clonotype with a few counts. The rearrangement links TRBV7-6 to TRBJ2-5; 8 bases are a match to TRBD2. The CDR3 is 13 amino acids. Trimming at V came to 5 bases and at J to 5 bases, leaving 4 bases not matched to a gene. Germline V gives CDR1 SGHVS, CDR2 FNYEAQ. The CDR3 DNA follows: TGTGCCAGCAGCCAAAGACTAGCGGAGACCCAGTACTTC. Translation: CASSQRLAETQYF.

This clonotype was counted ten times or more. The rearrangement joins TRBV5-6 to TRBJ1-1, with 7 nucleotides matching TRBD1. Trimming removed 4 bases from V and 5 bases from J; junction bases left unmatched: 5. CDR1 is SGHDT and CDR2 is YYEEEE in the germline V gene. This CDR3 contains 13 residues. The CDR3, as DNA: TGTGCCAGCAGCCCGGGGACAGAAACTGAAGCTTTCTTT. Translating gives CASSPGTETEAFF.

The rearrangement joins TRBV24-1 to TRBJ2-1; D is perhaps TRBD1 (6 bases). This CDR3 has 17 residues. Germline CDR1 and CDR2: KGHDR and SFDVKD. V was pared by 5 bases and J by 7 bases, with 23 bases between. The CDR3 reads CATSGVVQGRRGNEQFF. The DNA for the CDR3 is TGTGCCACCAGTGGTGTCGTTCAGGGGAGAAGGGGGAATGAGCAGTTCTTC.

The rearrangement links TRBV4-3 to TRBJ2-2; D gene unclear. This CDR3 contains 13 residues. The V end was cut by 4 bases, the J end by 7 bases, with 10 bases between. Germline V CDR1 and CDR2: LGHNA, YSLEER. CDR3 nucleotide sequence: TGCGCCAGCAGCCCGTTATTGGGCGGGGAGCTGTTTTTT. Protein sequence: CASSPLLGGELFF.

This clonotype was detected a few times. The chain recombines TRBV10-3 with TRBJ1-4; D gene ambiguous. Germline V gene lookup returns CDR1 ENHRY and CDR2 SYGVKD. This CDR3 has 19 amino acids. Trimming shortened V by 0 bases and J by 0 bases, and 17 bases separated the two germline ends. CDR3 bases: TGTGCCATCAGTGAGTCAGGCCCAGGACCATTTGCAACTAATGAAAAACTGTTTTTT. This gives the protein CAISESGPGPFATNEKLFF.

This clonotype showed up many times. This rearrangement joins TRBV20-1 to TRBJ2-3; tentatively, D is TRBD1 (6 bases). The V end was cut by 3 bases, the J end by 4 bases, with 20 bases between. This CDR3 region has 16 residues. CDR1 DFQATT and CDR2 SNEGSKA come from the germline V gene (reference sequence). CDR3 in DNA: TGCAGTGCTAGGCCCCACAGGGCAGTTCACGCAGATACGCAGTATTTT. It yields the protein CSARPHRAVHADTQYF.

The genes are TRBV7-8 and TRBJ2-4; possibly TRBD1 for D (6 bases). V lost 1 base and J lost 6, with 13 bases in between. The CDR3 consists of 15 residues. Germline CDR1 is SGHVS and CDR2 is FQNEAQ. DNA for the CDR3: TGTGCCAGCAGCTTAGATCAGGGGTGGGGAAACATTCAGTACTTC. As protein: CASSLDQGWGNIQYF.

This clonotype has just a few counts. The chain combines TRBV11-2 with TRBJ1-1; D uncertain. The CDR3 has 17 residues. Trimming cost V 3 bases and J 1 base, with 18 bases left between them. In germline, CDR1 is SGHAT, CDR2 FQNNGV. The CDR3 nucleotides read TGTGCCAGCAGCTTCAGTGGGTATGGGCAGCCGAACACTGAAGCTTTCTTT. Amino acid sequence: CASSFSGYGQPNTEAFF. The full variable domain, with the rest looked up from reference TRBV11-2 and TRBJ1-1, is EAGVAQSPRYKIIEKRQSVAFWCNPISGHATLYWYQQILGQGPKLLIQFQNNGVVDDSQLPKDRFSAERLKGVDSTLKIQPAKLEDSAVYLCASSFSGYGQPNTEAFFGQGTRLTVV.

This clonotype was seen more than once but under ten times. J is TRBJ2-1 and V is TRBV2; perhaps TRBD2 as D (5 bases). V lost 7 bases to trimming and J lost 9 bases, with 16 bases between them. This CDR3 comprises 13 residues. Germline CDR1 SNHLY, CDR2 FYNNEI. The CDR3 coding sequence is TGTGCCAGCACCCGAGGACTCATCCGTGAGCAGTTCTTC. Translated, it gives CASTRGLIREQFF. The variable domain in full, with the rest retrieved from reference TRBV2 and TRBJ2-1, is EPEVTQTPSHQVTQMGQEVILRCVPISNHLYFYWYRQILGQKVEFLVSFYNNEISEKSEIFDDQFSVERPDGSNFTLKIRSTKLEDSAMYFCASTRGLIREQFFGPGTRLTVL.

This clonotype was counted ten times or more. The chain recombines TRBV12-3 or TRBV12-4 with TRBJ2-5; D call uncertain. The CDR3 is made up of 14 amino acids. Trimming shortened V by 3 bases and J by 3 bases, and 11 bases separated the two germline ends. CDR3 region: CASSFGTVEETQYF. CDR3 coding DNA: TGTGCCAGCAGTTTTGGTACAGTTGAAGAGACCCAGTACTTC.

V and J are TRBV6-2 or TRBV6-3 and TRBJ2-2; D unclear. Trimming pared 2 bases from V and 2 bases from J, leaving 15 bases between. Per the germline V gene, CDR1 is MNHEY and CDR2 is SVGEGT. This CDR3 spans 17 amino acids. CDR3 region: CASSYKLLQANTGELFF. CDR3 sequence (DNA): TGTGCCAGCAGTTACAAGCTTTTGCAAGCCAACACCGGGGAGCTGTTTTTT.